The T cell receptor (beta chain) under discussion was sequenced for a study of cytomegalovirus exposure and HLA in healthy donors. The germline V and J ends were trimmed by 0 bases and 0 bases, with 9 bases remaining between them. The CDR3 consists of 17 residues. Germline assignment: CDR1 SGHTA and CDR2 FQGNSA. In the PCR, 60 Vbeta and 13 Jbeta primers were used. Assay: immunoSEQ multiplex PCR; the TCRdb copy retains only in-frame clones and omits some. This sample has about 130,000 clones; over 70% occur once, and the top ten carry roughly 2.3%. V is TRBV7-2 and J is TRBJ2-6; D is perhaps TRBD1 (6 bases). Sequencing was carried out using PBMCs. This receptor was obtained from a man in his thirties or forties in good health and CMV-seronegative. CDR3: CASSLAGRGSGANVLTF. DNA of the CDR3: TGTGCCAGCAGCTTAGCGGGCAGGGGCTCTGGGGCCAACGTCCTGACTTTC. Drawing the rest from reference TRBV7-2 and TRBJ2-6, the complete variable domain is GAGVSQSPSNKVTEKGKDVELRCDPISGHTALYWYRQSLGQGLEFLIYFQGNSAPDKSGLPSDRFSAERTGGSVSTLTIQRTQQEDSAVYLCASSLAGRGSGANVLTFGAGSRLTVL.